This T cell receptor beta chain came from a study of blood T cell repertoires in COVID-19. Per germline, CDR1 SEHNR and CDR2 FQNEAQ (reference sequence). Trimming took off 1 base at V and 4 bases at J, with 7 bases between the two ends. The CDR3 is 13 residues long. This table comes from immunoSEQ multiplex PCR, and its TCRdb copy is limited to in-frame clones, with some not included. The sample has hundreds of thousands of clones, over 75% seen once; the top ten hold roughly 1%. This receptor was identified in a man in his late teens or twenties who had recovered from COVID-19. The sequencing sample was made of PBMCs or T cells enriched from blood (not recorded which). This chain uses TRBV7-9 with TRBJ1-2; no clear D gene. This chain's CDR3 is CASSLDQIYGYTF. CDR3 sequence (DNA): TGTGCCAGCAGCTTAGATCAGATCTATGGCTACACCTTC.